Following are 19 T cell receptor beta chains from one sample sequenced in a study of T cell responses to AZD1222 COVID-19 vaccine. Sequenced by immunoSEQ multiplex PCR; TCRdb stores in-frame clones only, minus some. The data contain around 53,000 clones, just over 85% of them singletons. This specimen consisted of peripheral blood, obtained 28 days after the second AZD1222 dose. The receptor source for this set is an adult who received the AZD1222 COVID-19 vaccine.

The genes are TRBV11-2 and TRBJ1-1; D call uncertain. Trimming removed 0 bases from V and 8 bases from J, with 7 bases in between. CDR1 is SGHAT and CDR2 is FQNNGV in the germline V gene. This CDR3 is 12 amino acids long. CDR3 sequence (DNA): TGTGCCAGCAGCTTAGACGCGTTGGAAGCTTTCTTT. It yields the protein CASSLDALEAFF.

V is TRBV5-6 and J is TRBJ2-1; TRBD2 is a possible D gene (6 bases). The CDR3 has 16 amino acids. Trimming took 6 bases from V and 0 from J, leaving 16 bases between them. Germline V CDR1 and CDR2: SGHDT, YYEEEE. CDR3 amino acids: CASTNWGDSSYNEQFF. The CDR3 nucleotides read TGTGCCAGCACCAATTGGGGGGATAGCTCCTACAATGAGCAGTTCTTC. Supplemented by reference TRBV5-6 and TRBJ2-1, the full variable domain reads DAGVTQSPTHLIKTRGQQVTLRCSPKSGHDTVSWYQQALGQGPQFIFQYYEEEERQRGNFPDRFSGHQFPNYSSELNVNALLLGDSALYLCASTNWGDSSYNEQFFGPGTRLTVL.

The chain carries TRBV19 and TRBJ2-3, with D perhaps TRBD1 or TRBD2 (5 bases each). Germline-derived CDR1 and CDR2 are LNHDA and SQIVND (reference sequence). The CDR3 is 19 residues long. Between the trimmed V and J ends, which lost 2 bases and 7 bases, there was a span of 28 bases. CDR3 nucleotides: TGTGCCAGTAGTATAAACCCCGGCAGAGGGGTAGGATATACGTATACGCAGTATTTT. Translating it yields CASSINPGRGVGYTYTQYF.

The CDR3 region has the DNA TGCGCCAGCAGCCAAGATCTAGGGAGACCGAGAAGTTCCGAGCAGTACTTC. Protein product: CASSQDLGRPRSSEQYF. This rearrangement joins TRBV4-3 to TRBJ2-7; weak D call: TRBD2 (5 bases). V was cut by 0 bases and J by 6 bases, with 21 bases left in between. CDR3 length: 17 amino acids. From germline, CDR1 is LGHNA and CDR2 YSLEER.

The rearrangement links TRBV7-3 to TRBJ2-1, with 14 bases matching TRBD2. The CDR3 totals 18 residues. Trimming took 2 bases from V and 7 from J; bases not matched to a gene: 10. Germline lookup yields CDR1 SGHTA and CDR2 FQGTGA. The CDR3: CASSLGTSGRGWGNEQFF. The CDR3 nucleotides are TGTGCCAGCAGCTTAGGGACTAGCGGGAGAGGTTGGGGAAATGAGCAGTTCTTC.

The CDR3 coding sequence is TGTGCCAGCAGCCTTAGAGGAGACTCACCCCTCCACTTT. Translated, it gives CASSLRGDSPLHF. The V call is TRBV7-9, the J call TRBJ1-6, with D unresolved. The CDR3 is 13 residues long. Trimming shortened V by 5 bases and J by 10 bases, and 12 bases separated the two germline ends. The V gene's germline CDR1 is SEHNR and CDR2 FQNEAQ (reference sequence).

This rearrangement joins TRBV19 to TRBJ2-2; perhaps TRBD1 as D (8 bases). The ends were cut back, 1 base at V and 4 bases at J, with 16 bases in the middle. In germline, CDR1 is LNHDA, CDR2 SQIVND (reference sequence). The CDR3 loop spans 17 amino acids. The CDR3 region has the DNA TGTGCCAGTAGTATAGTACTGAACAGGGGGGGCACCGGGGAGCTGTTTTTT. It specifies CASSIVLNRGGTGELFF.

This chain uses TRBV11-3 with TRBJ2-7; D unclear. This CDR3 region has 13 residues. V dropped 5 bases and J dropped 3 bases, with 11 bases sitting between them. In germline, CDR1 is SGHNT, CDR2 YENEEA. The CDR3 reads CASSPFVGYEQYF. CDR3 coding DNA: TGTGCCAGCAGCCCCTTTGTGGGCTACGAGCAGTACTTC.

This chain uses TRBV7-9 with TRBJ2-7, with D possibly matching TRBD2 (6 bases). Between the trimmed V and J ends, which lost 9 bases and 6 bases, there was a span of 18 bases. The CDR3 consists of 13 residues. Germline lookup yields CDR1 SEHNR and CDR2 FQNEAQ (reference sequence). The CDR3: CASFDGSRAEQYF. CDR3 nucleotides: TGTGCCAGTTTTGACGGGAGTCGGGCCGAGCAGTACTTC.

DNA for the CDR3: TGTGCCAGCAGCTTGGGGTTCGGGGGTCGGGCCTACAATGAGCAGTTCTTC. Residues: CASSLGFGGRAYNEQFF. The V gene is TRBV11-3, the J gene TRBJ2-1, with D possibly being TRBD2 (6 bases). The germline V gene encodes CDR1 SGHNT and CDR2 YENEEA. V lost 3 bases and J lost 2, with 17 bases in between. The CDR3 length is 17 residues.

The chain links TRBV3-1 (or the pseudogene TRBV3-2) to TRBJ1-6, with unresolved D. The germline gives CDR1 LGHDT, CDR2 YNNKEL (reference sequence). This CDR3 is 14 amino acids long. V lost 2 bases to trimming and J lost 5 bases, with 7 bases between them. This CDR3 reads CASSQLSDNSPLHF. As DNA, the CDR3 is TGTGCCAGCAGCCAATTGTCCGATAATTCACCCCTCCACTTT.

The chain links TRBV5-8 to TRBJ2-1; TRBD2 matches 12 bases. The V gene end was trimmed by 5 bases and the J gene end by 7 bases; junction bases not matched to a gene: 4. Germline V lookup: CDR1 SGHTS, CDR2 YDEGEE. This CDR3 has 14 residues. CDR3 sequence reads: CASRTSGSKNEQFF. The CDR3 nucleotides are TGTGCCAGCAGGACTAGCGGGAGTAAAAATGAGCAGTTCTTC.

The chain joins TRBV7-2 to TRBJ2-7; 7 bases are a match to TRBD2. V dropped 11 bases and J dropped 4; count of bases not matched to a gene: 11. In germline, CDR1 is SGHTA, CDR2 FQGNSA. The CDR3 consists of 13 residues. The CDR3 loop is CAQRAGDRYEQYF. CDR3 in DNA: TGTGCCCAGAGGGCGGGAGACCGGTACGAGCAGTACTTC.

The chain uses TRBV28 and TRBJ2-7; a possible D gene is TRBD2 (10 bases). Germline V gene lookup returns CDR1 MDHEN and CDR2 SYDVKM. V dropped 7 bases and J dropped 0 bases, with 25 bases sitting between them. This CDR3 spans 18 amino acids. In DNA form, the CDR3 reads TGTGCCAGCAAAGGGACAGGGCGACTAGCGGGCCACTCCTACGAGCAGTACTTC. Protein: CASKGTGRLAGHSYEQYF.

The rearrangement joins TRBV19 to TRBJ1-4; TRBD1 is a possible D gene (5 bases). V was cut by 4 bases and J by 3 bases, with 15 bases left in between. CDR3 length: 16 residues. In germline, CDR1 is LNHDA, CDR2 SQIVND (reference sequence). DNA of the CDR3: TGTGCCAGTAGTACCGATCAGGGAGCGGCTAATGAAAAACTGTTTTTT. This gives the protein CASSTDQGAANEKLFF.

The rearrangement links TRBV10-1 to TRBJ1-2, with D uncertain. The germline gives CDR1 WNHNN, CDR2 SYGVQD (reference sequence). V lost 0 bases and J lost 7, with 9 bases in between. The CDR3 spans 13 residues. This chain's CDR3 is CASSESLISGYTF. CDR3 nucleotide sequence: TGCGCCAGCAGTGAGTCCTTAATCAGTGGCTACACCTTC.

V gene TRBV24-1 combines with J gene TRBJ2-7, with D uncertain. Trimming stripped 5 bases from V and 5 bases from J, with 15 bases between. Looked up from germline, CDR1 is KGHDR and CDR2 is SFDVKD. CDR3 length equals 14 residues. This chain's CDR3 is CATSGPFLEDEQYF. The CDR3 coding sequence is TGTGCCACCAGTGGCCCGTTTTTGGAAGACGAGCAGTACTTC.

This clone was seen once. The CDR3 reads CASSFGQYSNQPQHF. DNA of the CDR3: TGTGCCAGCAGTTTTGGACAGTATAGCAATCAGCCCCAGCATTTT. V and J are TRBV27 and TRBJ1-5; weak D call: TRBD1 (6 bases). There are 15 residues in the CDR3. Trimming pared 3 bases from V and 0 bases from J, leaving 9 bases between. In germline, CDR1 is MNHEY, CDR2 SMNVEV (reference sequence).

This rearrangement joins TRBV11-2 to TRBJ2-3; D remains unclear. The germline V and J ends were trimmed by 2 bases and 2 bases, with 8 bases remaining between them. CDR1 and CDR2 (germline): SGHAT, FQNNGV. This CDR3 has 14 amino acids. The DNA of the CDR3 is TGTGCCAGCAGCTTAAACCCCTCCACAGATACGCAGTATTTT. It encodes CASSLNPSTDTQYF.